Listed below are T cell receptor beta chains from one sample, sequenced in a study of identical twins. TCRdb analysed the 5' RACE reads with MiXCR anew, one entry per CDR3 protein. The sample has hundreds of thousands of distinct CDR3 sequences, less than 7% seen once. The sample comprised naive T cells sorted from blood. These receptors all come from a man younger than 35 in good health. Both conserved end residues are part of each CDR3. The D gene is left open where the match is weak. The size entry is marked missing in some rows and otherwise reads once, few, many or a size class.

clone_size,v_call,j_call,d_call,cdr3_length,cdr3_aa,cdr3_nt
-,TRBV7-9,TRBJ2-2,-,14,CASSPDSGNGELFF,TGTGCCAGCAGCCCTGACTCGGGGAACGGGGAGCTGTTTTTT
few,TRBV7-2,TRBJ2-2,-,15,CASSLVEASTGELFF,TGTGCCAGCAGCTTAGTGGAAGCCAGTACCGGGGAGCTGTTTTTT
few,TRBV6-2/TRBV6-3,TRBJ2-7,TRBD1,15,CASSSLRTGTYEQYF,TGTGCCAGCAGTTCCCTCAGGACAGGAACCTACGAGCAGTACTTC
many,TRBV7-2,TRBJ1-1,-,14,CASSPGEALGEAFF,TGTGCCAGCAGCCCAGGGGAGGCCCTCGGTGAAGCTTTCTTT
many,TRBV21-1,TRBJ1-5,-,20,CASSKALWPLGGKGNQPQHF,TGTGCCAGCAGCAAAGCGCTTTGGCCTTTAGGGGGGAAGGGCAATCAGCCCCAGCATTTT
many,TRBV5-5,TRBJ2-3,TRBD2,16,CASSPPGSGRIDTQYF,TGTGCCAGCAGCCCCCCTGGTAGCGGGAGGATTGATACGCAGTATTTT
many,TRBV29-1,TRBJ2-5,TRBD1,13,CSARSPTTGVQYF,TGCAGCGCCAGGTCCCCAACGACAGGGGTCCAGTACTTC
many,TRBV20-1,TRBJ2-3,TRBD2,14,CSARLAGGLGTQYF,TGCAGTGCTAGACTAGCGGGAGGACTGGGGACGCAGTATTTT
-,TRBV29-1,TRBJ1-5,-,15,CSAALTRGGNQPQHF,TGCAGCGCTGCCTTGACAAGGGGTGGCAATCAGCCCCAGCATTTT
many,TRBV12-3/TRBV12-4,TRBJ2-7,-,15,CASSLRRQGLYEQYF,TGTGCCAGCAGTTTACGACGGCAGGGGCTTTACGAGCAGTACTTC
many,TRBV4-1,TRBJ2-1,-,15,CASSQELAARNEQFF,TGCGCCAGCAGCCAAGAGCTAGCCGCTCGCAATGAGCAGTTCTTC
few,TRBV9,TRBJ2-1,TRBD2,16,CASSVRGGSSYNEQFF,TGTGCCAGCAGCGTACGGGGAGGGAGCTCCTACAATGAGCAGTTCTTC
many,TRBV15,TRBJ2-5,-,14,CATVQGTYQETQYF,TGTGCCACAGTCCAGGGGACGTACCAAGAGACCCAGTACTTC
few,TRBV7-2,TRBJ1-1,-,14,CASSLANQGTEAFF,TGTGCCAGCAGCTTAGCGAATCAGGGTACTGAAGCTTTCTTT
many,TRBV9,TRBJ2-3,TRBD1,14,CASTTGAYTDTQYF,TGTGCCAGCACCACAGGGGCCTACACAGATACGCAGTATTTT
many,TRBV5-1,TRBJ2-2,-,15,CASSPPAGDTGELFF,TGCGCCAGCAGCCCCCCCGCCGGGGACACCGGGGAGCTGTTTTTT